Below are 29 T cell receptor beta chains sequenced from a single sample in a study of shared clonotypes between healthy human individuals (dated by TCRdb to the early 2020s). The library was prepared using the immunoSEQ multiplex PCR assay. The clones in this table, taken by TCRdb from immuneACCESS, are in-frame only. Not every clone is retained; where verified, under half of the shortfall comes from an unresolved V gene, and the cause of the rest is unknown. The sample yields about 1 million clones; 60% to 80% were counted once. The ten largest clones capture approximately 1.5% of the sample. The sequenced sample consisted of memory CD4+ T cells sorted from blood. This sample's cell subset or site label indicates: CD45RA-negative fraction. These receptors all come from a man between 18 and 35 years old in good health.

This CDR3 reads CSAAGTANEKLFF. The CDR3 region has the DNA TGCAGCGCCGCGGGGACCGCAAATGAAAAACTGTTTTTT. The chain uses TRBV29-1 and TRBJ1-4; D might be TRBD1 (5 bases). Deletions cut 7 bases from V and 5 bases from J, with 14 bases between. The CDR3 extends over 13 amino acids. Germline assignment: CDR1 SQVTM and CDR2 ANQGSEA.

J is TRBJ2-3 and V is TRBV28; the D is unclear. The CDR3 length is 13 residues. The V end lost 7 bases, the J end lost 3 bases, and 11 bases lay between the germline ends. Germline V gene sequence: CDR1 MDHEN, CDR2 SYDVKM. The CDR3 nucleotides read TGTGCCAGCACAGGACCGTCGACAGATACGCAGTATTTT. It specifies CASTGPSTDTQYF.

This clone showed up just once. The rearrangement joins TRBV7-8 to TRBJ1-5; 7 positions match TRBD1. The CDR3 contains 15 residues. J lost 7 bases, V lost 0 bases, and 6 bases had no gene match. In germline, CDR1 is SGHVS, CDR2 FQNEAQ. CDR3 DNA: TGTGCCAGCAGCTTAGCAGCAGGGGGGCGGCAGCCCCAGCATTTT. Its protein product is CASSLAAGGRQPQHF. Full variable domain (outside the CDR3, taken from reference TRBV7-8 and TRBJ1-5): GAGVSQSPRYKVAKRGQDVALRCDPISGHVSLFWYQQALGQGPEFLTYFQNEAQLDKSGLPSDRFFAERPEGSVSTLKIQRTQQEDSAVYLCASSLAAGGRQPQHFGDGTRLSIL.

V and J are TRBV28 and TRBJ1-2, with 8 bases lining up with TRBD1. V gave up 2 bases and J gave up 8 bases; unmatched junction bases: 7. The germline V gene encodes CDR1 MDHEN and CDR2 SYDVKM. CDR3 size: 14 residues. Here the CDR3 DNA reads TGTGCCAGCAGTTTAGGCGGCAGGGGGCAAGGCTACACCTTC. It codes for CASSLGGRGQGYTF.

The chain couples TRBV5-6 to TRBJ1-2; D perhaps matches TRBD1 (5 bases). The CDR3 sequence is 14 residues long. V lost 2 bases to trimming and J lost 0 bases, with 8 bases between them. Germline loops: CDR1 SGHDT, CDR2 YYEEEE. Here the CDR3 DNA reads TGTGCCAGCAGCTTCGCGGGGGCTAACTATGGCTACACCTTC. Amino acids: CASSFAGANYGYTF.

As regards this clone: This sample also contains other DNA sequences that code for the same CDR3. The chain carries TRBV29-1 and TRBJ2-2; 7 bases map to TRBD1. V shed 6 bases and J 6 bases; nucleotides not matched to a gene: 4. The CDR3 sequence is 12 residues long. The germline V gene encodes CDR1 SQVTM and CDR2 ANQGSEA. The CDR3, as DNA: TGCAGCGTCGGTCAGGGGGCCGGGGAGCTGTTTTTT. This gives the protein CSVGQGAGELFF.

This chain joins TRBV10-1 and TRBJ2-3; TRBD2 matches at 11 bases. The germline gives CDR1 WNHNN, CDR2 SYGVQD (reference sequence). J lost 0 bases, V lost 4 bases, and 3 bases had no gene match. The CDR3 runs to 16 residues. The CDR3, as DNA: TGCGCCAGCAGTGTGGGACTAGCGGCTAGCACAGATACGCAGTATTTT. Its protein is CASSVGLAASTDTQYF.

The V gene is TRBV11-2, the J gene TRBJ1-2, with no clear D. The V end lost 5 bases, the J end lost 3 bases, and 7 bases lay between the germline ends. The CDR3 spans 12 residues. Germline V CDR1 and CDR2: SGHAT, FQNNGV. CDR3 sequence: CASSPLDYGYTF. The CDR3, as DNA: TGTGCCAGCAGCCCACTGGACTATGGCTACACCTTC.

This clone was seen many times. The J gene is TRBJ1-6, the V gene TRBV19; tentatively, D is TRBD1 (5 bases). V dropped 10 bases and J dropped 6 bases, with 13 bases sitting between them. The CDR3 spans 13 residues. Germline loops: CDR1 LNHDA, CDR2 SQIVND (reference sequence). CDR3 sequence (DNA): TGTGCCACCCAGGCAGGGCGTAATTCACCCCTCCACTTT. Encoded protein: CATQAGRNSPLHF.

This chain uses TRBV5-6 with TRBJ2-5; perhaps TRBD2 as D (6 bases). CDR3 length: 15 residues. V shed 2 bases and J shed 4 bases, with 15 bases lying between them. Germline-derived CDR1 and CDR2 are SGHDT and YYEEEE. CDR3 loop: CASSFGTRRAETQYF. Here the CDR3 DNA reads TGTGCCAGCAGCTTCGGCACTAGGAGGGCAGAGACCCAGTACTTC.

Remarks on this clone: In the same sample, other DNA sequences code for this CDR3. The chain employs TRBV20-1 and TRBJ2-3; no clear D. Between the trimmed V and J ends, which lost 3 bases and 6 bases, there was a span of 4 bases. The CDR3 is 10 residues long. Germline values: CDR1 DFQATT, CDR2 SNEGSKA (reference sequence). In nucleotides, the CDR3 is TGCAGTGCTAGCGTCGATACGCAGTATTTT. This codes for CSASVDTQYF.

V is TRBV7-9 and J is TRBJ2-7, with a weak D call TRBD1 (6 bases). Between the trimmed V and J ends, which lost 5 bases and 2 bases, there was a span of 13 bases. Germline V CDR1 and CDR2: SEHNR, FQNEAQ (reference sequence). This CDR3 is built from 14 residues. The CDR3 region has the DNA TGTGCCAGCAGCCCACAGGGAATACCCTACGAGCAGTACTTC. This gives the protein CASSPQGIPYEQYF.

With regard to this clone: A junction end diverges from the germline sequence, so it may reflect a read error. V is TRBV7-7 and J is TRBJ2-5, with 11 bases aligning to TRBD1. This CDR3 has 15 residues. Germline assignment: CDR1 SSHAT and CDR2 FNYEAQ (reference sequence). In nucleotides, the CDR3 is TGTGCTAGCAGCTCCGGACAGGGGGCCGCAGAGACCCAGTACTTC. Amino acids: CASSSGQGAAETQYF.

The CDR3 DNA follows: TGTGCCATCAGGCCTCAGGCTGGGACGAACACTGAAGCTTTCTTT. This gives the protein CAIRPQAGTNTEAFF. The J gene is TRBJ1-1, the V gene TRBV10-3; TRBD1 is a possible D gene (5 bases). Germline assignment: CDR1 ENHRY and CDR2 SYGVKD. The CDR3 loop spans 15 amino acids. With 6 bases removed from V and 1 base from J, the gap between germline ends came to 15 bases.

This chain links TRBV5-6 with TRBJ2-7; the match to TRBD1 covers 7 bases. J gave up 4 bases and V 4 bases, and 8 bases lay outside the gene matches. Germline-derived CDR1 and CDR2 are SGHDT and YYEEEE. The CDR3 contains 14 residues. The CDR3 here is CASSRPGQYYEQYF. CDR3 bases: TGTGCCAGCAGCAGACCGGGACAGTATTACGAGCAGTACTTC.

The V call is TRBV5-1, the J call TRBJ2-7; TRBD2 might be the D (6 bases). The CDR3 length is 15 residues. Germline CDR1 reads SGHRS; CDR2 reads YFSETQ. The ends were cut back, 5 bases at V and 3 bases at J, with 18 bases in the middle. CDR3 region: CASRVDGGGFYEQYF. CDR3 nucleotide sequence: TGCGCCAGCAGGGTCGACGGGGGTGGTTTCTACGAGCAGTACTTC.

This clone was counted once. This chain uses TRBV30 with TRBJ2-5; a possible D gene is TRBD2 (5 bases). The V end was cut by 7 bases, the J end by 3 bases, with 18 bases between. The CDR3 contains 14 residues. CDR1 is GTSNPN, CDR2 SVGIG, per germline (reference sequence). DNA for the CDR3: TGTGCCTTTTCCTCACCCGGGGTCAAAGAGACCCAGTACTTC. Translating gives CAFSSPGVKETQYF. Based on the CDR3 plus reference TRBV30 and TRBJ2-5, the full variable domain is SQTIHQWPATLVQPVGSPLSLECTVEGTSNPNLYWYRQAAGRGLQLLFYSVGIGQISSEVPQNLSASRPQDRQFILSSKKLLLSDSGFYLCAFSSPGVKETQYFGPGTRLLVL.

This clone has more than one count but fewer than ten. The rearrangement joins TRBV6-5 to TRBJ1-4, with D unresolved. The V gene's germline CDR1 is MNHEY and CDR2 SVGAGI. CDR3 length equals 14 residues. V lost 6 bases and J 4 bases, leaving 12 bases between the germline ends. The CDR3 bases are TGTGCCAGCAGCCGACATCAAGATAATGAAAAACTGTTTTTT. Protein: CASSRHQDNEKLFF.

The genes are TRBV10-2 and TRBJ2-7; TRBD1 matches 9 bases. Germline loops: CDR1 WSHSY, CDR2 SAAADI. CDR3 length: 14 residues. Germline trimming cut 2 bases from V and 4 bases from J; bases unmatched to any gene: 3. In DNA, the CDR3 is TGCGCCAGCAGTGAGAAGGGACAGGGTTACGAGCAGTACTTC. Its protein product is CASSEKGQGYEQYF.

The gene calls are TRBV27 and TRBJ2-1; the D gene is possibly TRBD1 (5 bases). Trimming stripped 1 base from V and 2 bases from J, with 12 bases between. The CDR3 covers 16 residues. The germline V gene has CDR1 MNHEY and CDR2 SMNVEV (reference sequence). CDR3 DNA: TGTGCCAGCAGTTTATTGGGGCCTCCAGCCTACAATGAGCAGTTCTTC. As protein: CASSLLGPPAYNEQFF.

The gene calls are TRBV28 and TRBJ2-7; TRBD2 might be the D (5 bases). Germline values: CDR1 MDHEN, CDR2 SYDVKM. The V and J ends lost 4 bases and 6 bases respectively, with 13 bases between them. This CDR3 has 13 residues. The CDR3 reads CASSSDTRREQYF. CDR3 sequence (DNA): TGTGCCAGCAGTTCTGATACTAGGCGCGAGCAGTACTTC.

This rearrangement joins TRBV11-2 to TRBJ1-5; 7 bases agree with TRBD1. Germline V CDR1 and CDR2: SGHAT, FQNNGV. J was trimmed by 7 bases and V by 5 bases; bases with no gene match: 8. The CDR3 spans 14 residues. CDR3 region: CASSARQGDQPQHF. CDR3 DNA: TGTGCCAGCAGCGCCAGACAGGGCGACCAGCCCCAGCATTTT.

The chain carries TRBV6-5 and TRBJ1-6; a possible D gene is TRBD1 (5 bases). The CDR3 totals 14 residues. Germline V gives CDR1 MNHEY, CDR2 SVGAGI. Deletions cut 6 bases from V and 6 bases from J, with 12 bases between. In DNA, the CDR3 is TGTGCCAGCAGACGCGGGGCGGGTAATTCACCCCTCCACTTT. This codes for CASRRGAGNSPLHF.

Comments on this clone: Other DNA sequences in this sample translate to the same CDR3. CDR3 nucleotides: TGTGCCAGCAGTTTTGGTTTTCAGCCCCAGCATTTT. Translation gives CASSFGFQPQHF. This chain links TRBV28 with TRBJ1-5; D not certain. V was trimmed by 3 bases and J by 6 bases, leaving 6 bases between them. CDR3 size: 12 residues. In germline, CDR1 is MDHEN, CDR2 SYDVKM.

This clone has a handful of counts. The rearrangement joins TRBV9 to TRBJ2-1; 7 nucleotides agree with TRBD1. V lost 5 bases, J lost 6 bases, and 8 bases stayed unmatched. CDR3 size: 14 residues. CDR1 and CDR2 from the germline V gene are SGDLS and YYNGEE. CDR3 sequence: CASRLQGGSNEQFF. The CDR3 DNA follows: TGTGCCAGCAGGTTACAAGGGGGCTCCAATGAGCAGTTCTTC.

CDR3: CASTPRFGGDDEQYF. CDR3 nucleotides: TGTGCCAGCACCCCAAGGTTCGGGGGGGATGACGAGCAGTACTTC. The chain has TRBV5-4 and TRBJ2-7; 8 bases are shared with TRBD2. The germline gives CDR1 SGHNT, CDR2 YYREEE (reference sequence). The V and J ends lost 6 bases and 5 bases, in that order; junction bases with no gene match: 13. The CDR3 is 15 residues long.

The CDR3 region is CASSLLRGGYEQFF. The CDR3 DNA sequence: TGTGCCAGCAGCTTGTTGCGAGGTGGCTATGAGCAGTTCTTC. The chain recombines TRBV5-8 with TRBJ2-1; D call uncertain. This CDR3 contains 14 residues. The ends were cut back, 1 base at V and 8 bases at J, with 13 bases in the middle. Germline CDR1 SGHTS, CDR2 YDEGEE.

The chain is built from TRBV7-2 and TRBJ2-3; D remains ambiguous. CDR3 length: 15 residues. Trimming left V 3 bases short and J 0 bases short, with 10 bases between. Germline V gene data show CDR1 as SGHTA and CDR2 as FQGNSA. The CDR3 here is CASSFPRLSTDTQYF. CDR3 sequence (DNA): TGTGCCAGCAGCTTCCCGCGACTGAGCACAGATACGCAGTATTTT.

The rearrangement links TRBV7-9 to TRBJ1-6; D unclear. CDR1 and CDR2 from the germline V gene are SEHNR and FQNEAQ (reference sequence). This CDR3 is built from 15 residues. V was clipped by 7 bases and J by 0 bases, with 10 bases between them. CDR3 nucleotide sequence: TGTGCCAGCATGGGCGGAAGCTCCTATAATTCACCCCTCCACTTT. Its translation: CASMGGSSYNSPLHF.